This T cell receptor beta chain came from a study of control samples from healthy donors and cancer patients. TCRdb's table, derived via immunoSEQ multiplex PCR, lists solely in-frame clones and lacks some. The table includes about 89,000 clones, roughly 84% detected once. The germline V and J ends were trimmed by 4 bases and 7 bases, with 14 bases remaining between them. This CDR3 is built from 13 residues. Germline V gene lookup returns CDR1 SQVTM and CDR2 ANQGSEA. The chain has TRBV29-1 and TRBJ2-1; D gene uncertain. The origin of this receptor is a woman between 40 and 55 years old in good health. Sequenced material: blood. For the CDR3, the DNA is TGCAGCGTTGGGGCCCAACGCTTTAATGAGCAGTTCTTC. Protein: CSVGAQRFNEQFF.